The rows below give T cell receptor beta chains drawn from one sample of a study of metastatic and nonmetastatic thyroid tumors. TCRdb reanalyzed the PCR reads via MiXCR. The data hold some 22,000 clones, with 18% observed a single time. Sequenced sample: blood. Every receptor here comes from a male donor with papillary thyroid cancer or a benign thyroid nodule (not recorded which). Some clones in this sample may be carry-over from other donors' samples. Each CDR3 is given with its conserved first and last residue. D genes are given only for firm matches.

cdr3_aa: CASSTGSKQFF
d_call: -
j_call: TRBJ2-1
v_call: TRBV12-3/TRBV12-4

cdr3_aa: CASSQTSGRSGEQYF
d_call: TRBD2
j_call: TRBJ2-7
v_call: TRBV4-2

cdr3_aa: CASSKGAGGTADTQYF
d_call: TRBD2
j_call: TRBJ2-3
v_call: TRBV5-1

cdr3_aa: CASSLASSNYGYTF
d_call: -
j_call: TRBJ1-2
v_call: TRBV7-9

cdr3_aa: CASSLEATLSGNTIYF
d_call: -
j_call: TRBJ1-3
v_call: TRBV11-2

cdr3_aa: CATSSVTGYRETQYF
d_call: -
j_call: TRBJ2-5
v_call: TRBV15

cdr3_aa: CASSKATFTDTQYF
d_call: -
j_call: TRBJ2-3
v_call: TRBV7-9

cdr3_aa: CASSQGNTDTQYF
d_call: -
j_call: TRBJ2-3
v_call: TRBV3-1

cdr3_aa: CASSGRAGSETHTDTQYF
d_call: -
j_call: TRBJ2-3
v_call: TRBV9

cdr3_aa: CASSPESFGGGFGNEQFF
d_call: TRBD2
j_call: TRBJ2-1
v_call: TRBV7-3

cdr3_aa: CASSPRDGTDTQYF
d_call: -
j_call: TRBJ2-3
v_call: TRBV7-8

cdr3_aa: CASSFGIAGNQPQHF
d_call: -
j_call: TRBJ1-5
v_call: TRBV11-2

cdr3_aa: CASSFASGVQPQHF
d_call: -
j_call: TRBJ1-5
v_call: TRBV28

cdr3_aa: CASSPTGFSKSYGYTF
d_call: TRBD1
j_call: TRBJ1-2
v_call: TRBV18

cdr3_aa: CAWDRQGLQFF
d_call: TRBD1
j_call: TRBJ2-1
v_call: TRBV30

cdr3_aa: CASNNRGVLTDTQYF
d_call: TRBD1
j_call: TRBJ2-3
v_call: TRBV5-1

cdr3_aa: CSAREPPRGLNTEAFF
d_call: -
j_call: TRBJ1-1
v_call: TRBV20-1

cdr3_aa: CASSSQRPGQGTDTQYF
d_call: TRBD1
j_call: TRBJ2-3
v_call: TRBV7-3

cdr3_aa: CASKRDSYNEQFF
d_call: TRBD1
j_call: TRBJ2-1
v_call: TRBV5-1

cdr3_aa: CATSDLKWIGGDANTGELFF
d_call: TRBD2
j_call: TRBJ2-2
v_call: TRBV24-1

cdr3_aa: CSVSQGVTDTQYF
d_call: -
j_call: TRBJ2-3
v_call: TRBV29-1

cdr3_aa: CAWRKRGLAGVTAADTQYF
d_call: TRBD2
j_call: TRBJ2-3
v_call: TRBV30

cdr3_aa: CASSGLARDTQYF
d_call: -
j_call: TRBJ2-3
v_call: TRBV6-2/TRBV6-3

cdr3_aa: CASSLYRGQSYEQYF
d_call: TRBD1
j_call: TRBJ2-7
v_call: TRBV28

cdr3_aa: CASSQGRRTGELFF
d_call: -
j_call: TRBJ2-2
v_call: TRBV4-1

cdr3_aa: CASSWGQGGNSPLHF
d_call: TRBD1
j_call: TRBJ1-6
v_call: TRBV12-3/TRBV12-4

cdr3_aa: CASRPTSAALLQYF
d_call: TRBD2
j_call: TRBJ2-3
v_call: TRBV7-8

cdr3_aa: CASRQGTSNPRQYF
d_call: -
j_call: TRBJ2-7
v_call: TRBV6-1

cdr3_aa: CASSKNSDYNEQFF
d_call: -
j_call: TRBJ2-1
v_call: TRBV6-4

cdr3_aa: CASSQPRWTGLYNEQFF
d_call: TRBD1
j_call: TRBJ2-1
v_call: TRBV4-1

cdr3_aa: CASSQVSAGAPDTQYF
d_call: TRBD2
j_call: TRBJ2-3
v_call: TRBV4-2

cdr3_aa: CASSDQREKWNTGELFF
d_call: -
j_call: TRBJ2-2
v_call: TRBV6-1

cdr3_aa: CASRGHLNSPLHF
d_call: -
j_call: TRBJ1-6
v_call: TRBV28

cdr3_aa: CASSYGGSRETQYF
d_call: TRBD2
j_call: TRBJ2-5
v_call: TRBV6-5

cdr3_aa: CASSVDRTFSYEQYF
d_call: TRBD1
j_call: TRBJ2-7
v_call: TRBV11-1

cdr3_aa: CASSNGWTLQGRGDTEAFF
d_call: TRBD1
j_call: TRBJ1-1
v_call: TRBV6-4

cdr3_aa: CASSFPPPRDGSCYEQYF
d_call: -
j_call: TRBJ2-7
v_call: TRBV7-3

cdr3_aa: CASRPLGGSGNQPQHF
d_call: -
j_call: TRBJ1-5
v_call: TRBV27

cdr3_aa: CASSYGGGTGELFF
d_call: -
j_call: TRBJ2-2
v_call: TRBV7-3

cdr3_aa: CASSVGISYEQYF
d_call: -
j_call: TRBJ2-7
v_call: TRBV7-9

cdr3_aa: CASRGDNFYGYTF
d_call: -
j_call: TRBJ1-2
v_call: TRBV5-1

cdr3_aa: CASSFTRAYGYTF
d_call: -
j_call: TRBJ1-2
v_call: TRBV28

cdr3_aa: CSAHSLAGGGKETQYF
d_call: TRBD2
j_call: TRBJ2-5
v_call: TRBV20-1

cdr3_aa: CAWSRMGVWGAQETQYF
d_call: -
j_call: TRBJ2-5
v_call: TRBV30

cdr3_aa: CASSPPGTGNEQYF
d_call: TRBD1
j_call: TRBJ2-7
v_call: TRBV3-1

cdr3_aa: CASSNRQSSNQPQHF
d_call: -
j_call: TRBJ1-5
v_call: TRBV27

cdr3_aa: CASSQGGWSYEQYF
d_call: -
j_call: TRBJ2-7
v_call: TRBV19

cdr3_aa: CSAYGGLFGELFF
d_call: -
j_call: TRBJ2-2
v_call: TRBV20-1